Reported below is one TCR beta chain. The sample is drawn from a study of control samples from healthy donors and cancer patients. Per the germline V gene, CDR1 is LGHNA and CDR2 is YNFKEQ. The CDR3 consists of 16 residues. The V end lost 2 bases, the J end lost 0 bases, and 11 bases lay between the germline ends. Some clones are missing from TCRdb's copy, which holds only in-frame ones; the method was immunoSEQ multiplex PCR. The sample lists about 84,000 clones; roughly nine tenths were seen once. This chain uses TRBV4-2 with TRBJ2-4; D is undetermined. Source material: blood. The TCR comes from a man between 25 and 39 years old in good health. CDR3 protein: CASSQTTDLAKNIQYF. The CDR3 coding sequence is TGTGCCAGCAGCCAAACTACAGATCTAGCCAAAAACATTCAGTACTTC.